The present TCR beta chain was sequenced within a study of blood T cells in healthy people across ages. Trimming took 4 bases from V and 6 from J, leaving 21 bases between them. The CDR3 contains 16 residues. The germline CDR1 and CDR2 sequences are MNHEY and SMNVEV (reference sequence). It was with a sample-barcoded 5' primer and a J-beta primer mix that a second PCR of roughly 7 to 12 cycles was run. Every single cDNA molecule received a tag from a template-switch adaptor with 12 random nucleotides. Each of the samples gave a minimum of 2.5 million paired-end reads that contained CDR3. TCRdb re-derived calls from the 5' RACE reads in MiXCR, one entry per CDR3 protein. The sample shows about 590,000 distinct CDR3 sequences, approximately 30% of them seen only once. Each sample gave at least 6 million isolated PBMCs. Study-level findings and limits: Investigators viewed diversity estimates from one million T cells as underestimates, the study reported.

Points on this clonotype: What it recognizes is unknown.

The receptor comes from a woman older than 75 in good health. The source material was blood. The genes are TRBV27 and TRBJ1-1, with D perhaps matching TRBD1 (6 bases). The DNA of the CDR3 is TGTGCCAGCAGTTCAACCCGGACAGTCTCATCACCTGAAGCTTTCTTT. This codes for CASSSTRTVSSPEAFF.